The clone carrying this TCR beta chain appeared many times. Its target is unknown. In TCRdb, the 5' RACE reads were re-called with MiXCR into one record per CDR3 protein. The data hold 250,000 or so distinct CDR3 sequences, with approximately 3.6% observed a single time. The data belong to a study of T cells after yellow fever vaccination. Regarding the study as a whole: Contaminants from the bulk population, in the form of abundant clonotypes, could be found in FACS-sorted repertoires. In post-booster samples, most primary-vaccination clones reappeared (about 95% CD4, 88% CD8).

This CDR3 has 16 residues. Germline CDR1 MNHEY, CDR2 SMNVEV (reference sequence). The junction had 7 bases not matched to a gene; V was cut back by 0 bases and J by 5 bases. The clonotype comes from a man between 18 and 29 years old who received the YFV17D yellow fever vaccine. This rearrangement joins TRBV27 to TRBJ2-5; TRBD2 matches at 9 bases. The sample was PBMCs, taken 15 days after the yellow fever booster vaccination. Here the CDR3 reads CASSLSRLAARETQYF. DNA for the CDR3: TGTGCCAGCAGTTTATCGAGACTAGCGGCTCGCGAGACCCAGTACTTC.